This T cell receptor beta chain emerged from a study of blood T cell repertoires in COVID-19. The wider study: Some COVID-19 samples were acute and others convalescent; all came from the United States, Italy and Spain. PBMCs, B-cell-depleted T cells, or T cells provided the cDNA or gDNA that made up the material.

Authors' methods: For nucleated cells, counts were estimated from reference gene primer amplification. Produced via immunoSEQ multiplex PCR; TCRdb's table is partial and in-frame only. V and J calls and clone size are as listed in that table; D and trimming were resolved from the DNA. The sample gives approximately 150,000 clones, more than 75% of which show up once; more than 7.5% is in the top ten. CDR3 size: 16 residues. Germline loops: CDR1 MRHNA, CDR2 SNTAGT. J was trimmed by 4 bases and V by 7 bases; bases with no gene match: 9. Sequenced sample: peripheral blood. The origin of this receptor is a woman in her sixties or seventies with acute or convalescent COVID-19. The chain employs TRBV6-4 and TRBJ2-1, with 11 positions matching TRBD2. Written as DNA, the CDR3 is TGTGCCAGCACCGAACTGACTAGCGGGAATTACAATGAGCAGTTCTTC. This encodes CASTELTSGNYNEQFF.